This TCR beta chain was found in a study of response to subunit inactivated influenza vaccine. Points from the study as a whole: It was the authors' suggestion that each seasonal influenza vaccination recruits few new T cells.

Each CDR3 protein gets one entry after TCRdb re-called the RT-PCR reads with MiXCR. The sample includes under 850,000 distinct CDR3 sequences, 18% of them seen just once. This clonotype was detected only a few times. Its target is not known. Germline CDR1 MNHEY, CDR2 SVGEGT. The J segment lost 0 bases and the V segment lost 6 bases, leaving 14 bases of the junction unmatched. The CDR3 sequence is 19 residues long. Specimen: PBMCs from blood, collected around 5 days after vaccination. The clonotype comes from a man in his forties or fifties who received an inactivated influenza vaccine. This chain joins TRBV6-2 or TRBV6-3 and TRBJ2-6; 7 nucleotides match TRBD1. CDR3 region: CASSFSPGQHSSGANVLTF. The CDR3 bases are TGTGCCAGCAGCTTTTCCCCGGGACAGCACTCCTCTGGGGCCAACGTCCTGACTTTC.